This record covers a single T cell receptor (beta chain). This sample is drawn from a study of shared clonotypes between healthy human individuals. About the study: Three plates were used per donor for CD4 naive, three for CD4 memory, two for CD8 naive and one for CD8 memory.

Trimming at V came to 4 bases and at J to 5 bases, leaving 6 bases not matched to a gene. The germline V gene encodes CDR1 MGHRA and CDR2 YSYEKL. CDR3 length equals 15 residues. Only CD45RO-negative cells positively selected for CCR7 counted as naive CD8 cells, so terminally differentiated effector memory CD45RA+ cells were excluded. Researchers divided each subset's genomic DNA evenly across several immunoSEQ plates. Only in-frame clones appear in the TCRdb table, and some are missing; sequencing was by immunoSEQ multiplex PCR. The sample shows fewer than 850,000 clones, roughly 96% of them seen only once.

The sequence derives from a man aged 25 to 45 in good health. V usage is TRBV4-1 and J usage is TRBJ2-3, with 10 bases lining up with TRBD2. Sequenced input: naive CD8+ T cells sorted from blood. Here the CDR3 reads CASSPSSGSGDTQYF. CDR3 in DNA: TGCGCCAGCAGCCCTTCTAGCGGGAGTGGAGATACGCAGTATTTT.